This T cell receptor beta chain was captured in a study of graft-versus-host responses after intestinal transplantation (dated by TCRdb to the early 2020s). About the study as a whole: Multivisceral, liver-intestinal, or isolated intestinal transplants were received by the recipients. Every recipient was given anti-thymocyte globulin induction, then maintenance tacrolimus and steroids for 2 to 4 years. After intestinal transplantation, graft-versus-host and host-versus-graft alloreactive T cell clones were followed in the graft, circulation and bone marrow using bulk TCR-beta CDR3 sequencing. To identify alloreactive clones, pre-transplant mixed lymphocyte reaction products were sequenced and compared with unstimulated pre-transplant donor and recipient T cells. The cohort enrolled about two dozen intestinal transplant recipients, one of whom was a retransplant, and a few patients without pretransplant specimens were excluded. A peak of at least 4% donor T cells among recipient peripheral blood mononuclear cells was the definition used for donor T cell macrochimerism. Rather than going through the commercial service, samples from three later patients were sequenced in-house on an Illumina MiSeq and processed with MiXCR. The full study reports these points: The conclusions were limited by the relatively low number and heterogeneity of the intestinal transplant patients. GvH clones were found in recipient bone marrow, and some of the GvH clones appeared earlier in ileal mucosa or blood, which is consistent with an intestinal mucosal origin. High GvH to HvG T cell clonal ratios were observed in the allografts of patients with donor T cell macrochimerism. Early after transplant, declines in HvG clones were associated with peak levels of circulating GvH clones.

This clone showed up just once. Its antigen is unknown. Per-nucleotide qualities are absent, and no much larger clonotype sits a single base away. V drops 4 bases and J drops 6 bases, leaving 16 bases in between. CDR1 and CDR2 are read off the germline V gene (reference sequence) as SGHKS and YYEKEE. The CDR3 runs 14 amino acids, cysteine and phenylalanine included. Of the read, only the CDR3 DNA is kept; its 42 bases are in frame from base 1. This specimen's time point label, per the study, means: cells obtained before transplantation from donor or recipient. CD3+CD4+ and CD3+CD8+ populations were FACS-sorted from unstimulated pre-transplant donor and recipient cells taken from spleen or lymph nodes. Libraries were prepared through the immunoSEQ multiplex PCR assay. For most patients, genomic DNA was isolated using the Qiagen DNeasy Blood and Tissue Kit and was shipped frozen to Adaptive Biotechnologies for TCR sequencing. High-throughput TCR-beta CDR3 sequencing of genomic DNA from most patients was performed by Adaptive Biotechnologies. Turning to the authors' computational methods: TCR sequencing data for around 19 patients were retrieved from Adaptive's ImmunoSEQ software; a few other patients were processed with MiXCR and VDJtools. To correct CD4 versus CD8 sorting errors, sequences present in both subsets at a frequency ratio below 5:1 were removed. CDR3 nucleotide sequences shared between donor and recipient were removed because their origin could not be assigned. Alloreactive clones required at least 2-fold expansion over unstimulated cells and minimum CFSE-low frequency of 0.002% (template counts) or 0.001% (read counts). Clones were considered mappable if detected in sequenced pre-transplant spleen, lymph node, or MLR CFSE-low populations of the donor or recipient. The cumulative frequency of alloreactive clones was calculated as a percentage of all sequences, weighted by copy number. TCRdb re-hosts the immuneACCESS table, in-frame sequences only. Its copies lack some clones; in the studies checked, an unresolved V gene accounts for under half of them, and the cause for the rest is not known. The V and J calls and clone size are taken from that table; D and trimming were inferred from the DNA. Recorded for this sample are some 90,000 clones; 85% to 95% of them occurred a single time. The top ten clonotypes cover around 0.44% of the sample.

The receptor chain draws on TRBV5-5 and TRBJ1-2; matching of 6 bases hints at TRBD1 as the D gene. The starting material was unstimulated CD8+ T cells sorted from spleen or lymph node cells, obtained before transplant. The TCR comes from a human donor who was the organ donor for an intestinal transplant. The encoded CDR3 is CASSPPLGADGYTF. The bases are TGTGCCAGCAGCCCACCGCTGGGGGCTGATGGCTACACCTTC.